Presented here are 3 T cell receptor beta chains from one specimen sequenced in a study of cytotoxic CD8 clonotypes in ibrutinib-treated CLL. Profiling relied on immunoSEQ multiplex PCR, and the TCRdb table lists in-frame clones only, not all of them. The sample has hundreds of thousands of clones, about four fifths seen once. The sample here was PBMCs, taken after 12 months of ibrutinib treatment. All receptors derive from a human donor with chronic lymphocytic leukemia.

V is TRBV4-1 and J is TRBJ2-3, with TRBD2 identical over 9 bases. The J segment lost 1 base and the V segment lost 5 bases, leaving 7 bases of the junction unmatched. This CDR3 comprises 16 residues. Germline-derived CDR1 and CDR2 are MGHRA and YSYEKL. As DNA, the CDR3 is TGCGCCAGCAGCTCGGAGCGGGGGGCCGGCACAGATACGCAGTATTTT. Amino acids: CASSSERGAGTDTQYF.

This clone has a handful of counts. The chain joins TRBV19 to TRBJ1-5; no clear D. Between the trimmed V and J ends, which lost 5 bases and 1 base, there was a span of 12 bases. The germline V gene has CDR1 LNHDA and CDR2 SQIVND (reference sequence). The CDR3 is made up of 15 amino acids. CDR3 sequence: CASSFDSRSNQPQHF. Written as DNA, the CDR3 is TGTGCCAGTAGTTTCGACTCCAGGAGCAATCAGCCCCAGCATTTT.

The chain uses TRBV18 and TRBJ2-7; the match to TRBD2 covers 13 bases. Losses at the gene ends were 3 bases for V and 6 bases for J; bases not matched to a gene: 2. This CDR3 is built from 14 residues. Germline values: CDR1 KGHSH, CDR2 LQKENI. CDR3 loop: CASSPTSGGIEQYF. The CDR3 DNA reads as TGTGCCAGCTCACCGACTAGCGGGGGGATCGAGCAGTACTTC. Using reference TRBV18 and TRBJ2-7 for the parts outside the CDR3, the full variable domain is NAGVMQNPRHLVRRRGQEARLRCSPMKGHSHVYWYRQLPEEGLKFMVYLQKENIIDESGMPKERFSAEFPKEGPSILRIQQVVRGDSAAYFCASSPTSGGIEQYFGPGTRLTVT.